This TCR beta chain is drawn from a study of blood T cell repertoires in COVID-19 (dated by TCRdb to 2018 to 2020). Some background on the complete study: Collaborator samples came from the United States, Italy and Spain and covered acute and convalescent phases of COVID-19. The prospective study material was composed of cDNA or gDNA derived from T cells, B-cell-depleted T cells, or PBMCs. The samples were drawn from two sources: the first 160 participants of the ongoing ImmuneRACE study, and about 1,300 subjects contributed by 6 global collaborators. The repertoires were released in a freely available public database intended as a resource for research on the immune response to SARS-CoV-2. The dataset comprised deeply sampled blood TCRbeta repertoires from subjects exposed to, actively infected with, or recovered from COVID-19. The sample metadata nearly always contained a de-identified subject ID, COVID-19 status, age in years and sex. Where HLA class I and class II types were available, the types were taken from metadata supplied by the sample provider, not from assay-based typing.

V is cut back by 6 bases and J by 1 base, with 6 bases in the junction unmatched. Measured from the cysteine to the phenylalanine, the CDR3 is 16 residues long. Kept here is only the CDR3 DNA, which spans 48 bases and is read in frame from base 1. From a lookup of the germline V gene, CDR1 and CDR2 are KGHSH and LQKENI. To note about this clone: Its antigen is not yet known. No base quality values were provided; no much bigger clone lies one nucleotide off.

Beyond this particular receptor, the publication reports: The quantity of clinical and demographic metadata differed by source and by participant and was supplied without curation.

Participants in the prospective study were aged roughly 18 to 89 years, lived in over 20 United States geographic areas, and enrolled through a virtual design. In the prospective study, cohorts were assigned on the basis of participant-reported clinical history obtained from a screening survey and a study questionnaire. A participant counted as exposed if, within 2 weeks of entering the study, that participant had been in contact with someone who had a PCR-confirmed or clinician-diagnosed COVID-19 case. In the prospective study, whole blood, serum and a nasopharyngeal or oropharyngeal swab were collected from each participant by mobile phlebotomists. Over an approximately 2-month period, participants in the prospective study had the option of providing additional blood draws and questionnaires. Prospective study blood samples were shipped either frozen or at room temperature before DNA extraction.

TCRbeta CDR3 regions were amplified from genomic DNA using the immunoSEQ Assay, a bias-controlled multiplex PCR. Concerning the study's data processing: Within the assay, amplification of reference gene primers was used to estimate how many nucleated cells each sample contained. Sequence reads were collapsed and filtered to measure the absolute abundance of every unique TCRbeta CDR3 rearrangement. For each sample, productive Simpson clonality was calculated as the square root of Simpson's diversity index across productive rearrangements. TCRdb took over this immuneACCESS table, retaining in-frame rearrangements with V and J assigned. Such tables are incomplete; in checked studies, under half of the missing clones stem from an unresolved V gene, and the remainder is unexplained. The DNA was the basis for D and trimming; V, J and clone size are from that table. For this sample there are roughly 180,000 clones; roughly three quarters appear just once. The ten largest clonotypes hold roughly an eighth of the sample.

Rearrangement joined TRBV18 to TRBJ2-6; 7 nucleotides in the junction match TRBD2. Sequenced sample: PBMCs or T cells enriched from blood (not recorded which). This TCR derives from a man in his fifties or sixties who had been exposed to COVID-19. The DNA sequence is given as TGTGCCAGCTCCCCCCGGGGAGGGTCTGGGGCCAACGTCCTGACTTTC. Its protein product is CASSPRGGSGANVLTF. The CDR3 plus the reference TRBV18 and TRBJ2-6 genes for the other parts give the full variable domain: NAGVMQNPRHLVRRRGQEARLRCSPMKGHSHVYWYRQLPEEGLKFMVYLQKENIIDESGMPKERFSAEFPKEGPSILRIQQVVRGDSAAYFCASSPRGGSGANVLTFGAGSRLTVL.